This T cell receptor (beta chain) came from a study of T cells after yellow fever vaccination. Study-wide points: The study noted that FACS-sorted repertoires could contain abundant clonotypes contaminating from the bulk population. Most primary-vaccination clones recurred post-booster (approximately 95% CD4, around 86% CD8).

Trimming at V came to 1 base and at J to 2 bases, leaving 2 bases not matched to a gene. Germline CDR1 is SEHNR and CDR2 is FQNEAQ (reference sequence). The CDR3 is made up of 15 amino acids. Production of TCR cDNA was by 5'RACE template switching, which also added a universal primer site and UMIs. MiXCR, run by TCRdb on the 5' RACE reads, gives a single entry per CDR3 protein. The sample lists about 300,000 distinct CDR3 sequences, around 8.6% occurring once. This clonotype was detected ten times or more. Its antigen is currently unknown. The genes are TRBV7-9 and TRBJ2-1, with TRBD1 matching over 7 bases. This TCR was sampled from a man in his late teens or twenties who received the YFV17D yellow fever vaccine. This sample comprised CD4+ T cells sorted from PBMCs, obtained 5 days after the yellow fever booster vaccination. CDR3 nucleotide sequence: TGTGCCAGCAGCTTAGACAGGGGAGCCTACAATGAGCAGTTCTTC. Translating it yields CASSLDRGAYNEQFF.